Included here is one T cell receptor (beta chain) sequence, with context. The data are from a study of T-cell reconstitution after alpha-beta-depleted transplantation in children. Construction of the TCRbeta library involved unique molecular identifiers. TCRdb re-called the PCR reads through MiXCR, storing one row per CDR3 protein. The profile shows 240,000 or so distinct CDR3 sequences, about 12% of them singletons. This clonotype originated in a human donor who donated a stem cell graft to a child with acute lymphoblastic leukemia. The sequencing here drew on PBMCs from the stem cell graft donor, taken from the stem cell graft.

The CDR3 here is CASSYDAYQPQHF. Here the CDR3 DNA reads TGTGCCAGCAGTTACGACGCTTATCAGCCCCAGCATTTT. The genes are TRBV6-5 and TRBJ1-5; no firm D call. The CDR3 runs 13 residues. Germline loops: CDR1 MNHEY, CDR2 SVGAGI. V shed 2 bases and J shed 5 bases, with 7 bases lying between them.